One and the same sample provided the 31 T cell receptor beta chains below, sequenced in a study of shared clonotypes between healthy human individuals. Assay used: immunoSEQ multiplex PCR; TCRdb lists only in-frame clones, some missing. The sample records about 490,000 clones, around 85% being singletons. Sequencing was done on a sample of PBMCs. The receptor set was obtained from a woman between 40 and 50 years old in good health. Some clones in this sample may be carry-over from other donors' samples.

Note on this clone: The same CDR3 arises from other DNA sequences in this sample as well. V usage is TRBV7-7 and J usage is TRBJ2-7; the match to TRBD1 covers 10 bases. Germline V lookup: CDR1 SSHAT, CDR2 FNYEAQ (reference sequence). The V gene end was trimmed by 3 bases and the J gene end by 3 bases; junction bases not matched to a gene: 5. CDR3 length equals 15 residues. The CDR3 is CASSLRTGGFYEQYF. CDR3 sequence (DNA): TGTGCCAGCAGCTTGCGGACAGGGGGGTTCTACGAGCAGTACTTC.

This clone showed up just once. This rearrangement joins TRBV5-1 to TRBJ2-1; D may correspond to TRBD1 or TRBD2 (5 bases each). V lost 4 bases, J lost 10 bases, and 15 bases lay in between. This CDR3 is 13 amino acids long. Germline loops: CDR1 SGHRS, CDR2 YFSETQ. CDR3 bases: TGCGCCAGCAGCAGGGACCTTAAGAGGGAGCAGTTCTTC. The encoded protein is CASSRDLKREQFF.

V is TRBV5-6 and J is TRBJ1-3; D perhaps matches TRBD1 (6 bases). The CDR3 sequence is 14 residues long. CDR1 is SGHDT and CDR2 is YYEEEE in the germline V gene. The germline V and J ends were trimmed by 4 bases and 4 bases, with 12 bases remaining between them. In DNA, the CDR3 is TGTGCCAGCAGCCGCCCTGGACAGGGAAACACCATATATTTT. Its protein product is CASSRPGQGNTIYF.

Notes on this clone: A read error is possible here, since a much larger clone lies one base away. The CDR3 DNA reads as TGTACCAGCAGGGTACTAGCGGGAGGGCCCGCAGATACGCAGTATTTT. Translating it yields CTSRVLAGGPADTQYF. The chain has TRBV5-4 and TRBJ2-3, with 13 bases identical to TRBD2. The germline CDR1 and CDR2 sequences are SGHNT and YYREEE (reference sequence). The CDR3 sequence is 16 residues long.

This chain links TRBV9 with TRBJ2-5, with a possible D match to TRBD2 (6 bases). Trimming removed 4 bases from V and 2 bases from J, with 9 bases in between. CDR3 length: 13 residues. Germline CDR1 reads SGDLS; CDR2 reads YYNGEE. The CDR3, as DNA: TGTGCCAGCAGCCTAGGAGGGCAAGAGACCCAGTACTTC. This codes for CASSLGGQETQYF.

DNA of the CDR3: TGTGCCAGCAGCTTGGGAGGCGGTCACGAACCCGATACGCAGTATTTT. Encoded protein: CASSLGGGHEPDTQYF. The J gene is TRBJ2-3, the V gene TRBV5-4, with D unclear. V shed 0 bases and J shed 6 bases, with 17 bases lying between them. This CDR3 region has 16 residues. CDR1 and CDR2 from the germline V gene are SGHNT and YYREEE (reference sequence).

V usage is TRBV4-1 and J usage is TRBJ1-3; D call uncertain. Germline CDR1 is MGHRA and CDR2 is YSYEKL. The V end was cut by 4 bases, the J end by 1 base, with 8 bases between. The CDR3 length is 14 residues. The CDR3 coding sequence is TGCGCCAGCAGCCGGATGGGTTCTGGAAACACCATATATTTT. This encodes CASSRMGSGNTIYF.

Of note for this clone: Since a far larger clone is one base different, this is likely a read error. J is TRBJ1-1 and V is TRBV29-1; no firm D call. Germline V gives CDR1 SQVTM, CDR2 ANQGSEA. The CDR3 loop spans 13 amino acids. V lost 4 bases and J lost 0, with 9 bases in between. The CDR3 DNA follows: TGCAGCGTTGCATTTGGTATGAACACTGAAGCTTTCTTT. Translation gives CSVAFGMNTEAFF.

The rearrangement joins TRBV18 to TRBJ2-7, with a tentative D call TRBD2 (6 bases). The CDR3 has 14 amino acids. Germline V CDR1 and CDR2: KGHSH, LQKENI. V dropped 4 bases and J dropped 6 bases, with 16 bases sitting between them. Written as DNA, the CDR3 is TGTGCCAGCTCACTTACAAGGACGGAGGGCGAGCAGTACTTC. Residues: CASSLTRTEGEQYF.

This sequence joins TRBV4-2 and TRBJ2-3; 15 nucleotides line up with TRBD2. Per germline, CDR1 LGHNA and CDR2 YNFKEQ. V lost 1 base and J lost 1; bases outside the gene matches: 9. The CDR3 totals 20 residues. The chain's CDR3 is CASSQAQGLAGGPGTDTQYF. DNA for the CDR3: TGTGCCAGCAGCCAAGCCCAAGGACTAGCGGGAGGGCCTGGCACAGATACGCAGTATTTT.

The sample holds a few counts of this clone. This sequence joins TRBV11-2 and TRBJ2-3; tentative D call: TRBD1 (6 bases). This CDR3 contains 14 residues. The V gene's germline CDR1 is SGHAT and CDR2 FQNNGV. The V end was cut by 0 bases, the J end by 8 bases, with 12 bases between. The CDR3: CASSLERVRGTQYF. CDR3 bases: TGTGCCAGCAGCTTAGAGAGGGTCAGGGGTACGCAGTATTTT.

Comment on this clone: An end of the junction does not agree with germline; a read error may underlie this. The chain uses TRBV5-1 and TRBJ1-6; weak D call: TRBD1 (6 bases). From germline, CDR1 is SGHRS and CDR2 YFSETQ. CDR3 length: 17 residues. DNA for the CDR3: TGCGCCAACAGCTTGGAGGGGCGGACAGCTTATAATTCACCCCTCCACTTT. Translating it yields CANSLEGRTAYNSPLHF. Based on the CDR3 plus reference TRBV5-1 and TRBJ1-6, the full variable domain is KAGVTQTPRYLIKTRGQQVTLSCSPISGHRSVSWYQQTPGQGLQFLFEYFSETQRNKGNFPGRFSGRQFSNSRSEMNVSTLELGDSALYLCANSLEGRTAYNSPLHFGNGTRLTVT.

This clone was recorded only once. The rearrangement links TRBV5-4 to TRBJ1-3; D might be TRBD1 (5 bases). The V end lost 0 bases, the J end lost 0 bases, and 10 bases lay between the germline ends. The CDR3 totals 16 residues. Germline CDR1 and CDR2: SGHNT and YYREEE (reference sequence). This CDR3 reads CASSLAGTSSGNTIYF. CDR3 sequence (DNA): TGTGCCAGCAGCTTGGCCGGGACCTCCTCTGGAAACACCATATATTTT.

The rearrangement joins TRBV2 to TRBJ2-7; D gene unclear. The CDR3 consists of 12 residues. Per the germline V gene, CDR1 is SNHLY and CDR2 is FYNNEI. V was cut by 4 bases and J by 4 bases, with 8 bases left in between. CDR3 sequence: CASSVRQYEQYF. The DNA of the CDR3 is TGTGCCAGCAGTGTTCGGCAGTACGAGCAGTACTTC. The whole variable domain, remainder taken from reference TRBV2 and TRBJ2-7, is EPEVTQTPSHQVTQMGQEVILRCVPISNHLYFYWYRQILGQKVEFLVSFYNNEISEKSEIFDDQFSVERPDGSNFTLKIRSTKLEDSAMYFCASSVRQYEQYFGPGTRLTVT.

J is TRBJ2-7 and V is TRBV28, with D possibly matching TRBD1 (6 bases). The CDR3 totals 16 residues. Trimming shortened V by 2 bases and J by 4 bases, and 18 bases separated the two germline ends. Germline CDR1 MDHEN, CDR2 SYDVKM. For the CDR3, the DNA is TGTGCCAGCAGTTTACCAGGGGCGCGAGGGTTATACGAGCAGTACTTC. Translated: CASSLPGARGLYEQYF.

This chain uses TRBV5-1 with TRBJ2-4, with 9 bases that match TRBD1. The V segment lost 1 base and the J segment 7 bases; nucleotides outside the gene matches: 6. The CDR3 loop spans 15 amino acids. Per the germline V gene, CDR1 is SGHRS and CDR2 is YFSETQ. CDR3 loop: CASSLNRGPGNIQYF. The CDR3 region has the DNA TGCGCCAGCAGCTTGAACAGGGGGCCTGGGAACATTCAGTACTTC.

CDR3 in DNA: TGTGCCAGCGCGTTTCGGGCAGGGCCCCAGCCCCAGCATTTT. Protein product: CASAFRAGPQPQHF. The chain employs TRBV7-2 and TRBJ1-5; perhaps TRBD1 as D (5 bases). V lost 8 bases and J 7 bases, leaving 18 bases between the germline ends. CDR1 and CDR2 (germline): SGHTA, FQGNSA. CDR3 length: 14 amino acids.

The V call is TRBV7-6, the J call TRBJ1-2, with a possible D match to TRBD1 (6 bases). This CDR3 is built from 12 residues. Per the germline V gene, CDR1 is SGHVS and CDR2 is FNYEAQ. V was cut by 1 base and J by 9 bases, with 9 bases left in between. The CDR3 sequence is CASSLGGASYTF. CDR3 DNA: TGTGCCAGCAGCTTAGGGGGGGCGAGCTACACCTTC.

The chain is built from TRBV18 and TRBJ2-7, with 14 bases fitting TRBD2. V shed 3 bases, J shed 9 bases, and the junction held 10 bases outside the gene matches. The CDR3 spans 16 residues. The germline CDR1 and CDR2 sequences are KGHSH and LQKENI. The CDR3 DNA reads TGTGCCAGCTCACCCACGGGACTAGCGGGAGCCGAGGGGCAGTACTTC. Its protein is CASSPTGLAGAEGQYF. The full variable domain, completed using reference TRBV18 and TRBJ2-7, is NAGVMQNPRHLVRRRGQEARLRCSPMKGHSHVYWYRQLPEEGLKFMVYLQKENIIDESGMPKERFSAEFPKEGPSILRIQQVVRGDSAAYFCASSPTGLAGAEGQYFGPGTRLTVT.

CDR3 sequence reads: CSVDRPSGRSEQFF. Here the CDR3 DNA reads TGCAGCGTTGACCGTCCTAGCGGGAGAAGTGAGCAGTTCTTC. The V and J genes are TRBV29-1 and TRBJ2-1, with 10 nucleotides matching TRBD2. Germline loops: CDR1 SQVTM, CDR2 ANQGSEA. The CDR3 has 14 amino acids. V shed 3 bases, J shed 9 bases, and the junction held 8 bases outside the gene matches.

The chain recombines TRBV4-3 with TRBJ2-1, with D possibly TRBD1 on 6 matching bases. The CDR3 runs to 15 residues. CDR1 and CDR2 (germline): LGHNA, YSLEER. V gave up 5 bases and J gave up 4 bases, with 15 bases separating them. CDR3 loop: CASSRDRDTYNEQFF. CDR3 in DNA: TGCGCCAGCAGCAGAGACCGGGACACGTACAATGAGCAGTTCTTC.

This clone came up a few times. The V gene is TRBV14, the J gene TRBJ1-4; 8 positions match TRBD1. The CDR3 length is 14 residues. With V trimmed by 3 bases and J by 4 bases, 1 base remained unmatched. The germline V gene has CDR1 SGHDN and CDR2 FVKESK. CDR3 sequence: CASSHGQGNEKLFF. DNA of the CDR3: TGTGCCAGCAGCCATGGACAGGGTAATGAAAAACTGTTTTTT.

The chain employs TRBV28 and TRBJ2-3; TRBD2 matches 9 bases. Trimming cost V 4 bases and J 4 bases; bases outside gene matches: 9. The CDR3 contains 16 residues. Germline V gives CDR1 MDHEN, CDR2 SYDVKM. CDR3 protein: CASSSIAGVEPDTQYF. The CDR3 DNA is TGTGCCAGCAGTTCAATAGCGGGAGTCGAGCCAGATACGCAGTATTTT.

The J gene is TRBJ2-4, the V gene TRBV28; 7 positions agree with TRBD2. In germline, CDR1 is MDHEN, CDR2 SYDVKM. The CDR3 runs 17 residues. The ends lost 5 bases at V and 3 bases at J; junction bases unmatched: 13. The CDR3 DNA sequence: TGTGCCAGCAGTACATCCTACGACGCGGGGGTCAAAAACATTCAGTACTTC. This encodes CASSTSYDAGVKNIQYF.

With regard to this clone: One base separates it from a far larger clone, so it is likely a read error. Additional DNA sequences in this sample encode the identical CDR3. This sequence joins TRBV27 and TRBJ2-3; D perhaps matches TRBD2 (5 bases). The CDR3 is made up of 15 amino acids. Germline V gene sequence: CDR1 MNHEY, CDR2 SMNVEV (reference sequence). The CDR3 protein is CASSLGGPSTDTQYF. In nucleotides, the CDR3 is TGTGCCAGCAGTTTAGGAGGACCAAGCACGGATACGCAGTATTTT.

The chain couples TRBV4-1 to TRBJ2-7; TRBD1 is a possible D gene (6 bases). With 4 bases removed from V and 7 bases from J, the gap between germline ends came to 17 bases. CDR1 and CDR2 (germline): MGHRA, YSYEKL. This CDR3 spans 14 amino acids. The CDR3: CASSLYVQGWEQYF. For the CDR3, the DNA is TGCGCCAGCAGCCTATACGTCCAGGGGTGGGAGCAGTACTTC.

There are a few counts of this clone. DNA for the CDR3: TGTGCTAGTGGTTACCGGGAAAGGGGGCTCTATAGCAATCAGCCCCAGCATTTT. This gives the protein CASGYRERGLYSNQPQHF. J is TRBJ1-5 and V is TRBV12-5, with 7 nucleotides matching TRBD1. Germline values: CDR1 LGHNT, CDR2 FRNRAP. With V trimmed by 4 bases and J by 0 bases, 12 bases remained unmatched. This CDR3 has 18 amino acids.

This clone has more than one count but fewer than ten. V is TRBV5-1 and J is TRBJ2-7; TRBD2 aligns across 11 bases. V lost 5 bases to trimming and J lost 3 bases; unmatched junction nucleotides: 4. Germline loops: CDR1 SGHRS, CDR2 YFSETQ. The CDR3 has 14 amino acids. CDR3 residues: CASRMGLAVYEQYF. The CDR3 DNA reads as TGCGCCAGCAGGATGGGACTAGCGGTCTACGAGCAGTACTTC.

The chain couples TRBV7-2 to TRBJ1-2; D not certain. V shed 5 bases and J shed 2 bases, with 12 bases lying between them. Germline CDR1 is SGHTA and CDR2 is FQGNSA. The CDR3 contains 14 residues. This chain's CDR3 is CASSAQPGNYGYTF. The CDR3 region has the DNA TGTGCCAGCAGCGCACAGCCGGGCAACTATGGCTACACCTTC.

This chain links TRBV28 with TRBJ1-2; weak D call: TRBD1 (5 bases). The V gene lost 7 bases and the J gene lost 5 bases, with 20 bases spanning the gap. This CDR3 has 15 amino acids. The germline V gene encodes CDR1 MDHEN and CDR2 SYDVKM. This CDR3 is CASNTRAGREYGYTF. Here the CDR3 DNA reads TGTGCCAGCAATACTCGGGCAGGGCGGGAATATGGCTACACCTTC.

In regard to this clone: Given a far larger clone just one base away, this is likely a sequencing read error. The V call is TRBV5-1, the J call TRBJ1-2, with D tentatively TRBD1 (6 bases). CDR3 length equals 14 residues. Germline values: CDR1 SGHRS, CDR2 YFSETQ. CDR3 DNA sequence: TGCGTCAGCAGTTTGACAGGTTTCTCCTATGGCTACACCTTC. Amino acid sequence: CVSSLTGFSYGYTF.